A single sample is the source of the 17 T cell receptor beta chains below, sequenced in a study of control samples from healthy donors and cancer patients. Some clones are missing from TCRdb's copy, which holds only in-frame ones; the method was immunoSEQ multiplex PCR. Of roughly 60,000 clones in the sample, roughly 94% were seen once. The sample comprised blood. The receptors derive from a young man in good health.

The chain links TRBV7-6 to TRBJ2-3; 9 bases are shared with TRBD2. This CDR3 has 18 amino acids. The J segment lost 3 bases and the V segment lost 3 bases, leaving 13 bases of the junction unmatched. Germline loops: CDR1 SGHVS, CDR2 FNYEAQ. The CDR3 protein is CASSFPLGGLAGTDTQYF. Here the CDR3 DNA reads TGTGCCAGCAGCTTCCCACTAGGCGGGCTAGCGGGGACAGATACGCAGTATTTT.

The CDR3 nucleotides read TGTGCCACCAGCAGAGAACAGGGTAATGAAAAACTGTTTTTT. Protein sequence: CATSREQGNEKLFF. The chain couples TRBV15 to TRBJ1-4, with a weak D call TRBD1 (6 bases). The CDR3 totals 14 residues. Germline V gene lookup returns CDR1 LNHNV and CDR2 YYDKDF (reference sequence). V was trimmed by 0 bases and J by 4 bases, leaving 6 bases between them.

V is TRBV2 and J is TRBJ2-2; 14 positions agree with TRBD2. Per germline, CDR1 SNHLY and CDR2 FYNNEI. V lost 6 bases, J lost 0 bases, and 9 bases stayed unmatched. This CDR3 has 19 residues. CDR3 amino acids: CASRLRLAGGHANTGELFF. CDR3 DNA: TGTGCCAGCAGACTACGACTAGCGGGGGGGCACGCGAACACCGGGGAGCTGTTTTTT.

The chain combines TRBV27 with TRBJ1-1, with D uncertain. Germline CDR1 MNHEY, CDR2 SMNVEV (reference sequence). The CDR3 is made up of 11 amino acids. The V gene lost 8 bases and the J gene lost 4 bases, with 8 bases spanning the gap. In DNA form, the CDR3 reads TGTGCCAGCCGGGCGAGCACTGAAGCTTTCTTT. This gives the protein CASRASTEAFF.

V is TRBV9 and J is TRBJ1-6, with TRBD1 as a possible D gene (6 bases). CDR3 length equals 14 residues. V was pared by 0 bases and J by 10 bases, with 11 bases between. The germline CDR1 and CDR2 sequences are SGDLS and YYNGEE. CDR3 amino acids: CASSVVQGGSPLHF. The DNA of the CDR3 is TGTGCCAGCAGCGTAGTTCAAGGGGGGTCACCCCTCCACTTT. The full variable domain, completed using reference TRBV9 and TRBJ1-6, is DSGVTQTPKHLITATGQRVTLRCSPRSGDLSVYWYQQSLDQGLQFLIQYYNGEERAKGNILERFSAQQFPDLHSELNLSSLELGDSALYFCASSVVQGGSPLHFGNGTRLTVT.

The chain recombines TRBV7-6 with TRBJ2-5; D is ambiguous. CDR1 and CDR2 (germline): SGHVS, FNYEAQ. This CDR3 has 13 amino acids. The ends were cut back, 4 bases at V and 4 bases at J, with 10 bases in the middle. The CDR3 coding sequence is TGTGCCAGCAGCTCACGGGCCCGAGAGACCCAGTACTTC. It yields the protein CASSSRARETQYF.

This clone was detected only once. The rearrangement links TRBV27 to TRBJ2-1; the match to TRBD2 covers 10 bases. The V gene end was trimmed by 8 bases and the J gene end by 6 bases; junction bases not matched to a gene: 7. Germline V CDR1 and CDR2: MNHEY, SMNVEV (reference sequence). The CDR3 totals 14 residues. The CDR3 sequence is CASQAASGGNEQFF. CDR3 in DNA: TGTGCCAGCCAAGCGGCTAGCGGGGGCAATGAGCAGTTCTTC.

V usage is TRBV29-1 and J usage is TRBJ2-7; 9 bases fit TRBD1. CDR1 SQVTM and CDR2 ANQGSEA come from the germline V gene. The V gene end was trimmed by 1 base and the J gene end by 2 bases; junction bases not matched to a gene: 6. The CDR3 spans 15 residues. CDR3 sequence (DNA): TGCAGCGTTGAAGGGGACAGGGCCAGCACCTACGAGCAGTACTTC. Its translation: CSVEGDRASTYEQYF.

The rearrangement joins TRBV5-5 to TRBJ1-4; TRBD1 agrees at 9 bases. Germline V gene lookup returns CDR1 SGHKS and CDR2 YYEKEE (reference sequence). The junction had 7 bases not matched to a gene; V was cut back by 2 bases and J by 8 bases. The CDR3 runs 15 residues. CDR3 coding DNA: TGTGCCAGCAGCTTCCGGACAGGGGCCGGGGAAAAACTGTTTTTT. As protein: CASSFRTGAGEKLFF.

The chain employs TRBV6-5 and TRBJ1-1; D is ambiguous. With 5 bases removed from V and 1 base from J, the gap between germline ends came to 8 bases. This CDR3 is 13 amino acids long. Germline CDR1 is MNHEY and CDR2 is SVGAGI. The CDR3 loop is CASSMTGNTEAFF. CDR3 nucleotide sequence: TGTGCCAGCAGTATGACTGGGAACACTGAAGCTTTCTTT.

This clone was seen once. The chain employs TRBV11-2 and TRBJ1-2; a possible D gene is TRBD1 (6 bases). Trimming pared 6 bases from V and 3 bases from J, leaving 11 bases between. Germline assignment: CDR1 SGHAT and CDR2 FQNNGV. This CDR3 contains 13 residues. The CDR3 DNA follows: TGTGCCAGCAGAGTGGGGGCTGACTATGGCTACACCTTC. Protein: CASRVGADYGYTF.

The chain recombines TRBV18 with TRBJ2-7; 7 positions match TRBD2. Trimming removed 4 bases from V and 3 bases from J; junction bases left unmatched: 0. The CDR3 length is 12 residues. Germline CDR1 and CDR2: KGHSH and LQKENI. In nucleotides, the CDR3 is TGTGCCAGCTCACGGGGGGGCTACGAGCAGTACTTC. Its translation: CASSRGGYEQYF. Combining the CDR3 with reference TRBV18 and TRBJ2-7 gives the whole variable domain NAGVMQNPRHLVRRRGQEARLRCSPMKGHSHVYWYRQLPEEGLKFMVYLQKENIIDESGMPKERFSAEFPKEGPSILRIQQVVRGDSAAYFCASSRGGYEQYFGPGTRLTVT.

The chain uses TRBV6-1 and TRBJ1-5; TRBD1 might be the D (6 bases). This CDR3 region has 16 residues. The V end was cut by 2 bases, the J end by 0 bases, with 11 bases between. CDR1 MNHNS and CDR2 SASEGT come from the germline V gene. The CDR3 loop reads CASSELQGASNQPQHF. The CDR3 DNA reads TGTGCCAGCAGTGAATTACAGGGTGCTAGCAATCAGCCCCAGCATTTT.

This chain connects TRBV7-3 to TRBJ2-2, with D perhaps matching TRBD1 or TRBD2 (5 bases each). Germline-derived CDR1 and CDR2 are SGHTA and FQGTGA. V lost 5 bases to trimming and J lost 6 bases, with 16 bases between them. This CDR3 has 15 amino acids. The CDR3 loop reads CASSPRGISPGELFF. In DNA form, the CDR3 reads TGTGCCAGCAGCCCGAGGGGAATATCCCCCGGGGAGCTGTTTTTT.

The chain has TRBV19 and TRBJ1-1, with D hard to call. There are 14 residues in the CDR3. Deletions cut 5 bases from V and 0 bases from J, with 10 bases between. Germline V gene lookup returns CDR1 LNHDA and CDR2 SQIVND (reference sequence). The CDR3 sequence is CASSRSGMNTEAFF. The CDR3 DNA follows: TGTGCCAGTAGTCGGTCGGGGATGAACACTGAAGCTTTCTTT.

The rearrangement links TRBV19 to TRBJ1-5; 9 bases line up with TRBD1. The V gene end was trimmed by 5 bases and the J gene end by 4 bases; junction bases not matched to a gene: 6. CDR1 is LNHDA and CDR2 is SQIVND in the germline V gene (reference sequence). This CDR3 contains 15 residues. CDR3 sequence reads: CASSPRDRENQPQHF. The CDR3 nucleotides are TGTGCCAGTAGTCCCCGGGACAGGGAAAATCAGCCCCAGCATTTT.

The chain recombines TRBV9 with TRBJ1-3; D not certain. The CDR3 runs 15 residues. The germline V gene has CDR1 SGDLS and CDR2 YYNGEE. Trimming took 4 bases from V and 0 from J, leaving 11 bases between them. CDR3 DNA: TGTGCCAGCAGCAAGGGTCTCACCTCTGGAAACACCATATATTTT. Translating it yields CASSKGLTSGNTIYF.